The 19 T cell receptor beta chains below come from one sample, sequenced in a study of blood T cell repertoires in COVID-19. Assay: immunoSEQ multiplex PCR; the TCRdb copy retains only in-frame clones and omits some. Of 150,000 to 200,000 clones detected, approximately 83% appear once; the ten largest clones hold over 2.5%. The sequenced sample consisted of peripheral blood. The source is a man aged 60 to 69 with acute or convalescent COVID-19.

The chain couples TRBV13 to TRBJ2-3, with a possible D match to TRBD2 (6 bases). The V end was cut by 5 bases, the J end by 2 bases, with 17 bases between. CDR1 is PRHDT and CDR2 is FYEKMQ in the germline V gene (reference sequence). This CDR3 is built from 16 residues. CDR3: CASSHRSQRVTDTQYF. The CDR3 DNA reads TGTGCCAGCAGCCATCGGTCCCAGCGGGTCACAGATACGCAGTATTTT.

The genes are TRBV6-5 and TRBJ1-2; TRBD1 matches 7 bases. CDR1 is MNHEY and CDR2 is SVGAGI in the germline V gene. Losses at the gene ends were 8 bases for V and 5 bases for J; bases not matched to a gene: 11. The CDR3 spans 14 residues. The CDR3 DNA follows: TGTGCCAGCGCTCAACAGGGGCGACAGTATGGCTACACCTTC. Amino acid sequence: CASAQQGRQYGYTF.

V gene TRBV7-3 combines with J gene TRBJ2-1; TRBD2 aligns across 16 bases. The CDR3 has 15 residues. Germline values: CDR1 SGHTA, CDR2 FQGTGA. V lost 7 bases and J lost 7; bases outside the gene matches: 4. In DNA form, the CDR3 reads TGTGCCAGCACCTTGGGACTAGCGGGAGGGAATGAGCAGTTCTTC. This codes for CASTLGLAGGNEQFF.

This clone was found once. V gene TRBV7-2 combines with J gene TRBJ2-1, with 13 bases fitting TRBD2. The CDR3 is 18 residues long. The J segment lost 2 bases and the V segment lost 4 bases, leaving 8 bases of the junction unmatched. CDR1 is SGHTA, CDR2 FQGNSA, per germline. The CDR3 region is CASSYLLAGGGPYNEQFF. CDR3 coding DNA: TGTGCCAGCAGCTACCTACTAGCGGGAGGGGGCCCCTACAATGAGCAGTTCTTC.

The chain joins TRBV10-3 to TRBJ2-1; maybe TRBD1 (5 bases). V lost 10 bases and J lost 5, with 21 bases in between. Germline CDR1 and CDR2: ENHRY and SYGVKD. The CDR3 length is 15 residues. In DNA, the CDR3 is TGTGCCACCACCCACACACATCTCAGGGACAATGAGCAGTTCTTC. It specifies CATTHTHLRDNEQFF.

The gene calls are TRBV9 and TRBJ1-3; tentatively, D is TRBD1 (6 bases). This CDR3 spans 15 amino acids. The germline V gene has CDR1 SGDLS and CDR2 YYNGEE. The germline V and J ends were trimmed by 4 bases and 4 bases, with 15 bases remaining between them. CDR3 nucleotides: TGTGCCAGCAGCTTCAACAGGGAATCAGGAAACACCATATATTTT. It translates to CASSFNRESGNTIYF.

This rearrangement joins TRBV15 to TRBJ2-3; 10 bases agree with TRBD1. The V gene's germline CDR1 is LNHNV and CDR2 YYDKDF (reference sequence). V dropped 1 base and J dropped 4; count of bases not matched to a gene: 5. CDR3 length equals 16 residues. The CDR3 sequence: CATSRGATGGADTQYF. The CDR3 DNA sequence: TGTGCCACCAGCAGAGGTGCGACAGGGGGCGCAGATACGCAGTATTTT.

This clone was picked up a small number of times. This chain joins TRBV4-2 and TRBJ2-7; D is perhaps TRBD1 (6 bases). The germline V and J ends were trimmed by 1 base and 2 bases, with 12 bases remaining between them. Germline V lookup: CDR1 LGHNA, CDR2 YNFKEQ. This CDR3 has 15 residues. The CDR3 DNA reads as TGTGCCAGCAGCCAAGTATCCGGACAGACCTACGAGCAGTACTTC. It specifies CASSQVSGQTYEQYF.

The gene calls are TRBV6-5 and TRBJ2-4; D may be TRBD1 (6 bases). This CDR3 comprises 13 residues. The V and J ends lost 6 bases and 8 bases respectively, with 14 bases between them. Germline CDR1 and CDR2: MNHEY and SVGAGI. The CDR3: CASRVQGFDIQYF. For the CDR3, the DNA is TGTGCCAGCAGGGTACAGGGATTTGACATTCAGTACTTC.

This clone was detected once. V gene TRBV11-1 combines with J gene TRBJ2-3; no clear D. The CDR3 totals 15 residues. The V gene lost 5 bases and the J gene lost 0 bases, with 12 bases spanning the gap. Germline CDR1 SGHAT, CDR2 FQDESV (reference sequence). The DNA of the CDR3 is TGTGCCAGCAGCCGTCAGGAAACTAGCACAGATACGCAGTATTTT. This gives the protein CASSRQETSTDTQYF. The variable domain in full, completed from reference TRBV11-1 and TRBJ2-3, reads EAEVAQSPRYKITEKSQAVAFWCDPISGHATLYWYRQILGQGPELLVQFQDESVVDDSQLPKDRFSAERLKGVDSTLKIQPAELGDSAMYLCASSRQETSTDTQYFGPGTRLTVL.

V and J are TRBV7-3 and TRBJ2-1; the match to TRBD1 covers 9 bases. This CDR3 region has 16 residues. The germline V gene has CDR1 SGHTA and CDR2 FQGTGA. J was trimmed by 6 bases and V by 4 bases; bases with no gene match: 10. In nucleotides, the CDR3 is TGTGCCAGCAGCTCGGCCGGGACAGGGACACTCAATGAGCAGTTCTTC. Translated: CASSSAGTGTLNEQFF.

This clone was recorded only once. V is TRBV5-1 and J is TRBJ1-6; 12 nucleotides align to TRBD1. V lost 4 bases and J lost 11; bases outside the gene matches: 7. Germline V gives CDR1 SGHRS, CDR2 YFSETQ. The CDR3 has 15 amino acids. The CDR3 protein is CASSPGTGGNPPLHF. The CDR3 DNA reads TGCGCCAGCAGCCCCGGGACAGGGGGCAATCCACCCCTCCACTTT.

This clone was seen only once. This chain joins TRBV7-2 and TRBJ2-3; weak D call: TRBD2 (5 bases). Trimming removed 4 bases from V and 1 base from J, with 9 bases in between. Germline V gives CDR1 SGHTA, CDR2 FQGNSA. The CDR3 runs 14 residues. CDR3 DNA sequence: TGTGCCAGCAGCTCCGGGCGGGGCACAGATACGCAGTATTTT. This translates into CASSSGRGTDTQYF.

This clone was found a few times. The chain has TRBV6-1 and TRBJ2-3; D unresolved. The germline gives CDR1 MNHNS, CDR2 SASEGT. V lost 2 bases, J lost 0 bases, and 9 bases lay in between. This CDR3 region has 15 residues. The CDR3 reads CASSEYVDSTDTQYF. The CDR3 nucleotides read TGTGCCAGCAGTGAATACGTAGATAGCACAGATACGCAGTATTTT.

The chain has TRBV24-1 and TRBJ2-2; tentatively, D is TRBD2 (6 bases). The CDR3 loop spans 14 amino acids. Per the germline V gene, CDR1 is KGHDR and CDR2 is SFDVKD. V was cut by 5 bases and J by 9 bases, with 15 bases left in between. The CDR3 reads CATSAEGSFRELFF. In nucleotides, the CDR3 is TGTGCCACCAGTGCGGAGGGGAGCTTTCGGGAGCTGTTTTTT.

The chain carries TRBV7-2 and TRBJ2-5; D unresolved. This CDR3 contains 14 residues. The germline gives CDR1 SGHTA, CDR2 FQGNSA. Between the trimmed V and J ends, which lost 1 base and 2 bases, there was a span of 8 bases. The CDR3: CASSLEFLQETQYF. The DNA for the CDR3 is TGTGCCAGCAGCTTAGAATTCCTACAAGAGACCCAGTACTTC.

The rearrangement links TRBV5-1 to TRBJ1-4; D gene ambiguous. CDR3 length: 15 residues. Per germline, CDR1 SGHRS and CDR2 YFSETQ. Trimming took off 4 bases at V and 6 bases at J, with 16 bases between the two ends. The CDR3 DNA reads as TGCGCCAGCAGCCCAAACTTGGGCGGGCATGAAAAACTGTTTTTT. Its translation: CASSPNLGGHEKLFF. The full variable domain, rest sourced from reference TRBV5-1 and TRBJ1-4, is KAGVTQTPRYLIKTRGQQVTLSCSPISGHRSVSWYQQTPGQGLQFLFEYFSETQRNKGNFPGRFSGRQFSNSRSEMNVSTLELGDSALYLCASSPNLGGHEKLFFGSGTQLSVL.

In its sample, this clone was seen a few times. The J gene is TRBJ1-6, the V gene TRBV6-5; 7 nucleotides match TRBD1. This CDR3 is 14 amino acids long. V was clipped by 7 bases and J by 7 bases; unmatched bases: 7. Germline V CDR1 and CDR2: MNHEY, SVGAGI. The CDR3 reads CASNSYRGNSPLHF. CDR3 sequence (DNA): TGTGCCAGCAATTCCTACAGGGGAAATTCACCCCTCCACTTT.

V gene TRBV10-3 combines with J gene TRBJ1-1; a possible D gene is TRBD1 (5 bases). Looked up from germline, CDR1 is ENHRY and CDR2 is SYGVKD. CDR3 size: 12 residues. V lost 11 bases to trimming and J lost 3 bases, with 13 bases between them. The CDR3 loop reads CAAPKGDTEAFF. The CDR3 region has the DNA TGTGCCGCACCAAAAGGGGACACTGAAGCTTTCTTT.